The 7 T cell receptor beta chains below all came from one sample that was sequenced in a study of early T cells in non-severe SARS-CoV-2 infection. MiXCR, applied by TCRdb to the 5' RACE reads, yields one record per CDR3 protein. Of 55,000 to 75,000 distinct CDR3 sequences in the sample, approximately 6.1% were seen once. The input for sequencing was whole blood, taken at baseline. Receptors were obtained from an adult who was a healthcare worker with PCR-confirmed SARS-CoV-2 infection or an uninfected control (not recorded which).

This clonotype was counted ten times or more. The V and J genes are TRBV7-6 and TRBJ2-7, with D perhaps TRBD1 (5 bases). CDR3 size: 15 residues. Trimming left V 3 bases short and J 1 base short, with 13 bases between. The germline V gene encodes CDR1 SGHVS and CDR2 FNYEAQ. Written as DNA, the CDR3 is TGTGCCAGCAGCTTGCAGTCAGGGCCGTCCTACGAGCAGTACTTC. Amino acids: CASSLQSGPSYEQYF.

This clonotype was recorded many times. This chain uses TRBV27 with TRBJ1-6; D is ambiguous. The V end lost 7 bases, the J end lost 10 bases, and 20 bases lay between the germline ends. CDR3 length: 15 amino acids. CDR1 is MNHEY and CDR2 is SMNVEV in the germline V gene (reference sequence). The CDR3 sequence: CASTPLGEENSPLHF. The DNA of the CDR3 is TGTGCCAGCACCCCTCTCGGGGAGGAGAACTCACCCCTCCACTTT.

This clonotype was counted at least ten times. The V call is TRBV30, the J call TRBJ2-3; TRBD2 matches 7 bases. In germline, CDR1 is GTSNPN, CDR2 SVGIG (reference sequence). The CDR3 extends over 16 amino acids. Germline trimming cut 0 bases from V and 2 bases from J; bases unmatched to any gene: 8. CDR3 sequence: CAWSVPGSGPTDTQYF. The CDR3 region has the DNA TGTGCCTGGAGTGTACCTGGTAGCGGGCCCACAGATACGCAGTATTTT.

This clonotype was recorded many times. The genes are TRBV29-1 and TRBJ1-2; TRBD1 might be the D (5 bases). CDR1 and CDR2 from the germline V gene are SQVTM and ANQGSEA. V was clipped by 6 bases and J by 3 bases, with 11 bases between them. This CDR3 spans 12 amino acids. The CDR3 DNA is TGCAGCGTCGCCGTAGGGGACTATGGCTACACCTTC. It specifies CSVAVGDYGYTF. Complete variable domain (other parts from reference TRBV29-1 and TRBJ1-2): SAVISQKPSRDICQRGTSLTIQCQVDSQVTMMFWYRQQPGQSLTLIATANQGSEATYESGFVIDKFPISRPNLTFSTLTVSNMSPEDSSIYLCSVAVGDYGYTFGSGTRLTVV.

In its sample, this clonotype was seen many times. The chain combines TRBV28 with TRBJ2-3; D uncertain. CDR3 size: 14 residues. Germline lookup yields CDR1 MDHEN and CDR2 SYDVKM. Trimming left V 5 bases short and J 0 bases short, with 9 bases between. The CDR3 nucleotides read TGTGCCAGCAGTCTTTCAGGAAGCACAGATACGCAGTATTTT. Protein product: CASSLSGSTDTQYF. The whole variable domain, filled in from reference TRBV28 and TRBJ2-3, reads DVKVTQSSRYLVKRTGEKVFLECVQDMDHENMFWYRQDPGLGLRLIYFSYDVKMKEKGDIPEGYSVSREKKERFSLILESASTNQTSMYLCASSLSGSTDTQYFGPGTRLTVL.

This sequence joins TRBV28 and TRBJ1-2; D might be TRBD1 (5 bases). V lost 2 bases to trimming and J lost 7 bases, with 8 bases between them. The CDR3 contains 12 residues. The germline CDR1 and CDR2 sequences are MDHEN and SYDVKM. The CDR3 loop reads CASSLRGAGYTF. DNA for the CDR3: TGTGCCAGCAGTTTAAGGGGAGCTGGCTACACCTTC.

This clonotype was recorded many times. This chain connects TRBV5-4 to TRBJ2-1; D possibly corresponds to TRBD2 (5 bases). The CDR3 length is 15 residues. Trimming left V 0 bases short and J 7 bases short, with 14 bases between. Germline V gene data show CDR1 as SGHNT and CDR2 as YYREEE (reference sequence). The CDR3 DNA is TGTGCCAGCAGCTTGGCCGGGGATCTGGGGAATGAGCAGTTCTTC. It is translated as CASSLAGDLGNEQFF.